The entry that follows covers one T cell receptor (beta chain) sequence. Its antigen is unknown. The record originates from a study of memory CD8 T cells in hepatitis C reinfection. The wider study: Samples at peak reinfection came 3 to 8 weeks post-detection.

General study findings and limits: Only a few donors prevented definitive conclusions about public clonotypes.

TCRdb keeps only in-frame clones here, not all; method: immunoSEQ multiplex PCR. The top ten hold around 1.2% of the sample, which has 40,000 to 45,000 clones, 88% seen once. The junction had 5 bases not matched to a gene; V was cut back by 6 bases and J by 6 bases. Germline values: CDR1 LNHNV, CDR2 YYDKDF (reference sequence). The CDR3 extends over 15 amino acids. Time point meaning: peak reinfection, 3 to 8 weeks after reinfection detection. The sorted cells went straight to TCR sequencing with no prior in vitro expansion. The source of this sequence is a man between 18 and 29 years old with hepatitis C virus infection. V is TRBV15 and J is TRBJ2-5; 15 bases agree with TRBD2. Sequencing was done on a sample of naive CD8+ T cells sorted from blood. CDR3 region: CATSRTSGGAQTQYF. For the CDR3, the DNA is TGTGCCACCAGTCGGACTAGCGGGGGGGCACAGACCCAGTACTTC. The whole variable domain, remainder taken from reference TRBV15 and TRBJ2-5, is DAMVIQNPRYQVTQFGKPVTLSCSQTLNHNVMYWYQQKSSQAPKLLFHYYDKDFNNEADTPDNFQSRRPNTSFCFLDIRSPGLGDTAMYLCATSRTSGGAQTQYFGPGTRLLVL.